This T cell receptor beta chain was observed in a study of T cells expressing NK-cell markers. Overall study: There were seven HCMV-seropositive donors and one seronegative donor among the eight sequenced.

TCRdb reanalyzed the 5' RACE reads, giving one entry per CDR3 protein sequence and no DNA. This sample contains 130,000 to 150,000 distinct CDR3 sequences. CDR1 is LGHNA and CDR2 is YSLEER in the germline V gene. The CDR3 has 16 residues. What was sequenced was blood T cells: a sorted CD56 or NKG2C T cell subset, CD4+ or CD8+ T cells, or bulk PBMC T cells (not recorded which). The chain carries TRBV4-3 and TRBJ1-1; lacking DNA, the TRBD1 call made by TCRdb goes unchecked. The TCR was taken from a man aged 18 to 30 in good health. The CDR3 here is CASSQVGTTVNTEAFF.